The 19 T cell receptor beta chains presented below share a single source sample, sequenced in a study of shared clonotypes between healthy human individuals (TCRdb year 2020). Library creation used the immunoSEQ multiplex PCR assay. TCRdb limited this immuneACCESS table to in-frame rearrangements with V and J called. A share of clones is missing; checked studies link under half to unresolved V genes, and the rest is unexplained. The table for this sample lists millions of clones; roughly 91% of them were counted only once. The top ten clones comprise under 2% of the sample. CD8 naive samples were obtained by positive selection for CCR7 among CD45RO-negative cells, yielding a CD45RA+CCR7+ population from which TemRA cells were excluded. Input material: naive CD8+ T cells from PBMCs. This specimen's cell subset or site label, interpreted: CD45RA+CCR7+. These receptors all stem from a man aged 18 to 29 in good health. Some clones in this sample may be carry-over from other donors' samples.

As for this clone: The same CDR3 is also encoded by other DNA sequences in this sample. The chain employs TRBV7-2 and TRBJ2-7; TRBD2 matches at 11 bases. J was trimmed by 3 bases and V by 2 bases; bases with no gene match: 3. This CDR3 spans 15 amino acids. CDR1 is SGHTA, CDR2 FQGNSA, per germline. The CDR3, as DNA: TGTGCCAGCAGCTTAATAGCGGGAGGGTTCTACGAGCAGTACTTC. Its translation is CASSLIAGGFYEQYF. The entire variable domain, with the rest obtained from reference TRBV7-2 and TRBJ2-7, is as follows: GAGVSQSPSNKVTEKGKDVELRCDPISGHTALYWYRQSLGQGLEFLIYFQGNSAPDKSGLPSDRFSAERTGGSVSTLTIQRTQQEDSAVYLCASSLIAGGFYEQYFGPGTRLTVT.

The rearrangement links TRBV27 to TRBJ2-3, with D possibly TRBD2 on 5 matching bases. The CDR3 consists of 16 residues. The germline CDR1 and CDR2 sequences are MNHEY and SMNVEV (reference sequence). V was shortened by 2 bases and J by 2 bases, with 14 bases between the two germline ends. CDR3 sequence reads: CASSLEGAYYTDTQYF. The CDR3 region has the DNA TGTGCCAGCAGTTTAGAGGGAGCTTACTACACAGATACGCAGTATTTT.

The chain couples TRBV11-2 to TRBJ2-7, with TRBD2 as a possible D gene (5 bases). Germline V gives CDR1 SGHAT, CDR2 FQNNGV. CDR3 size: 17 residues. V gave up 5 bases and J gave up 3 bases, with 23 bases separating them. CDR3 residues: CASSPPRAAAPLYEQYF. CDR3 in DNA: TGTGCCAGCAGCCCCCCGAGGGCAGCCGCTCCCCTCTACGAGCAGTACTTC.

Written as DNA, the CDR3 is TGTGCCAGCAGCCAATATAAGGGGGCATGGGACACTGAAGCTTTCTTT. Its translation is CASSQYKGAWDTEAFF. This rearrangement joins TRBV14 to TRBJ1-1; 7 bases map to TRBD1. V lost 2 bases to trimming and J lost 3 bases; unmatched junction nucleotides: 9. This CDR3 region has 16 residues. Germline lookup yields CDR1 SGHDN and CDR2 FVKESK.

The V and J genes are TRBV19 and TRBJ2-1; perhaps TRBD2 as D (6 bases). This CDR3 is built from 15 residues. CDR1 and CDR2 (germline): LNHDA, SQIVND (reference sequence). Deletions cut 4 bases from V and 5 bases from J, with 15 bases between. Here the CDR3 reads CASSTGTRKNNEQFF. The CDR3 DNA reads TGTGCCAGTAGTACGGGGACTCGGAAGAACAATGAGCAGTTCTTC.

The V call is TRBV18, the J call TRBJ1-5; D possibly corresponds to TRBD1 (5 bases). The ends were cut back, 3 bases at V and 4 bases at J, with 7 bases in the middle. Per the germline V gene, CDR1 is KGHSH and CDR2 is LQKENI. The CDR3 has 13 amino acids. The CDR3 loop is CASSPGPNQPQHF. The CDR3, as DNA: TGTGCCAGCTCACCGGGGCCAAATCAGCCCCAGCATTTT.

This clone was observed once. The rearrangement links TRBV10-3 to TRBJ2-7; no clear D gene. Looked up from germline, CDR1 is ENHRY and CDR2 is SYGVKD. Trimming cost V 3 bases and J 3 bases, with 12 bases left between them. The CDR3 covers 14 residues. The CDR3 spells CAISERDSYYEQYF. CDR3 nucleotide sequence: TGTGCCATCAGTGAACGAGACTCCTACTACGAGCAGTACTTC.

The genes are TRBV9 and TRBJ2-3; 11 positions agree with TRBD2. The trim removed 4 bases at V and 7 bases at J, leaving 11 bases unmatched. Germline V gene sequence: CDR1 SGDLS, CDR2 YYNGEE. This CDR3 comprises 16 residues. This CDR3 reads CASSPGLAEGGNTQYF. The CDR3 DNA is TGTGCCAGCAGCCCGGGACTAGCGGAGGGGGGGAATACGCAGTATTTT.

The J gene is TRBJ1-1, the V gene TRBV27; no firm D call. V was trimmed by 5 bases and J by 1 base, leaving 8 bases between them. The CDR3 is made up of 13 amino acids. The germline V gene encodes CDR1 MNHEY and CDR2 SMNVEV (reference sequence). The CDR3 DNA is TGTGCCAGCAGTGCTTGGTCGAACACTGAAGCTTTCTTT. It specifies CASSAWSNTEAFF.

The CDR3 loop reads CATSRSGEEETQYF. For the CDR3, the DNA is TGTGCCACCAGCCGCTCGGGAGAGGAAGAGACCCAGTACTTC. This chain connects TRBV15 to TRBJ2-5; D perhaps matches TRBD2 (6 bases). The CDR3 length is 14 residues. Germline CDR1 reads LNHNV; CDR2 reads YYDKDF (reference sequence). Trimming removed 5 bases from V and 3 bases from J, with 13 bases in between.

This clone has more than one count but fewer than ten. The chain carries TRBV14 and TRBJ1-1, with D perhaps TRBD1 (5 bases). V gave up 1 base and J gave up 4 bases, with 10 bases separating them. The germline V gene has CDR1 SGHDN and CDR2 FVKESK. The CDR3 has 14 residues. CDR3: CASSQVRGFTEAFF. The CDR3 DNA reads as TGTGCCAGCAGCCAAGTGCGGGGGTTCACTGAAGCTTTCTTT.

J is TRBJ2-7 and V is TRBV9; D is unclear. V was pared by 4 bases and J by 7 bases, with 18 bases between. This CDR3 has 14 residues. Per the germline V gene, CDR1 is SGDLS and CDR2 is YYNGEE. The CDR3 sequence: CASSPRGPRREQYF. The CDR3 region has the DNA TGTGCCAGCAGCCCCCGCGGCCCCAGGCGAGAGCAGTACTTC.

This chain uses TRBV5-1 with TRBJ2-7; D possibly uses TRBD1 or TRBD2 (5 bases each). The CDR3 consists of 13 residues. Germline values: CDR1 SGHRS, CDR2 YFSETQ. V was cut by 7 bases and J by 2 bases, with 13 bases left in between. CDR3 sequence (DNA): TGCGCCAGCGTTGGGGACCCCACCTACGAGCAGTACTTC. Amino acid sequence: CASVGDPTYEQYF. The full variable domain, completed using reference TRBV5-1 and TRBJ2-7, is KAGVTQTPRYLIKTRGQQVTLSCSPISGHRSVSWYQQTPGQGLQFLFEYFSETQRNKGNFPGRFSGRQFSNSRSEMNVSTLELGDSALYLCASVGDPTYEQYFGPGTRLTVT.

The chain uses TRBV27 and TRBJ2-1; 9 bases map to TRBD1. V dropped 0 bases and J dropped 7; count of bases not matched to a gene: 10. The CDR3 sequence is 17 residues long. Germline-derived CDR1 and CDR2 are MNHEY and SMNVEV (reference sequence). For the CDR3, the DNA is TGTGCCAGCAGTTTATCGGGACAGGGAATCAAATCAAATGAGCAGTTCTTC. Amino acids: CASSLSGQGIKSNEQFF.

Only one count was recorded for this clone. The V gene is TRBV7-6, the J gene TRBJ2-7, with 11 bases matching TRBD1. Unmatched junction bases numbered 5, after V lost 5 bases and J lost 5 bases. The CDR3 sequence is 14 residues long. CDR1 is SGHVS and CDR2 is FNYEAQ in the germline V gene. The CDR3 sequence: CASSGQGAVHEQYF. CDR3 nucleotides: TGTGCCAGCAGCGGACAGGGGGCTGTGCACGAGCAGTACTTC.

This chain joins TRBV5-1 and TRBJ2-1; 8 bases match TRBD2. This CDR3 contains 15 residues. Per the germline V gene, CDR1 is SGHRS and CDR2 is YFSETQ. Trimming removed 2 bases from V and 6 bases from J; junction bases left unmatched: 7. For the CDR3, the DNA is TGCGCCAGCAGCTTAGAGCGGGGGACCAGCAATGAGCAGTTCTTC. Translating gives CASSLERGTSNEQFF.

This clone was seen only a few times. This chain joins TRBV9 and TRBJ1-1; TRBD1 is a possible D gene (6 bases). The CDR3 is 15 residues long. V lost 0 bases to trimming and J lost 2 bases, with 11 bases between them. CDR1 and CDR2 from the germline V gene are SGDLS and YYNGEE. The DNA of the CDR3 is TGTGCCAGCAGCGTAGCAGAAGGGGGAAACACTGAAGCTTTCTTT. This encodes CASSVAEGGNTEAFF.

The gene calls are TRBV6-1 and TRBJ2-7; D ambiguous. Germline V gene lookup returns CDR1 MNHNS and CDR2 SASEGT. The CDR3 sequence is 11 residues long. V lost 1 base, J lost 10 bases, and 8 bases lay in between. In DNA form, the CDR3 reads TGTGCCAGCAGTGAAGGATATTTACAGTACTTC. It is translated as CASSEGYLQYF.

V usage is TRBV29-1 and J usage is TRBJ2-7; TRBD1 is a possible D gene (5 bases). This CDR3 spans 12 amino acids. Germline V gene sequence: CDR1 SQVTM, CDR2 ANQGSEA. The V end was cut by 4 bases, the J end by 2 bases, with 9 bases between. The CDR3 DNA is TGCAGCGTTGTTGGGGCCGCCTACGAGCAGTACTTC. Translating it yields CSVVGAAYEQYF.